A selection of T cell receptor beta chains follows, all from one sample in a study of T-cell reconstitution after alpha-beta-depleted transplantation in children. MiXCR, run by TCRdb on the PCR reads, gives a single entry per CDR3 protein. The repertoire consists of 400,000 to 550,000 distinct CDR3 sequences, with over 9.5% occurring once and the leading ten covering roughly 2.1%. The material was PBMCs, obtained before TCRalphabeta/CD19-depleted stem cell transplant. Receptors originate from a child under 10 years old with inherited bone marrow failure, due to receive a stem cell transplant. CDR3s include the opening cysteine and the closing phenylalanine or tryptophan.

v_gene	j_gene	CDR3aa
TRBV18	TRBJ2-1	CASSPDDRGYNEQFF
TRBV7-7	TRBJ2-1	CASSEYGSVNEQFF
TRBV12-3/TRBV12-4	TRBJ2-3	CASTFLRGGDTQYF
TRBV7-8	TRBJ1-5	CASSLGWGDHSNQPQHF
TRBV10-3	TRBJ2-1	CAISTPTSGTDPYNEQFF
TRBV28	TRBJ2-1	CASSWGGRAYNEQFF
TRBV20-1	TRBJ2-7	CSARTGTKYEQYF
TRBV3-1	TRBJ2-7	CASSQTRTYEQYF
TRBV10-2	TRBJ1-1	CASSRQTGGAVTEAFF
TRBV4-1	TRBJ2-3	CASSQRGDGSLLDTQYF
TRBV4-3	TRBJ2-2	CASSQDSSGNTGELFF
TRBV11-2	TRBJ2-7	CASSLGSGTPYEQYF
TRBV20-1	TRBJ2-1	CSARDWGADNEQFF
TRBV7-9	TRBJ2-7	CASSLGTGLSEQYF
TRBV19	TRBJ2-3	CASSSPRRDTDTQYF
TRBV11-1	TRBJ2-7	CASSPPQGGGFEQYF
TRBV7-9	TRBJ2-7	CASSLAAQGREQYF
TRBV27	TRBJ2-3	CASSLSMEGSTQYF
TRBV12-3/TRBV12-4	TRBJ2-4	CASRGPKNIQYF
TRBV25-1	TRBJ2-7	CASSSRQGYEQYF
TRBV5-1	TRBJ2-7	CASSLRWTGGYEQYF
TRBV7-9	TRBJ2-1	CASSLTSSSEQFF
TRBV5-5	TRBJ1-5	CASSGDRSYQPQHF
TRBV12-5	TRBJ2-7	CASGLAAGGFYEQYF
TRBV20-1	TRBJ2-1	CSARGGRLNEQFF
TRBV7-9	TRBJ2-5	CASSLVGDAGQETQYF
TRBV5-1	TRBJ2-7	CASSPKTGHYEQYF
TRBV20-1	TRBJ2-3	CSAREVLAGDGDTQYF
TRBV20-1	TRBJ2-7	CSAQAGEPSEQYF
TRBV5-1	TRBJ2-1	CASSLDRDPQFF
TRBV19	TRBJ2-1	CASSTRLIGNEQFF
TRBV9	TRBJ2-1	CASSAGLADNEQFF
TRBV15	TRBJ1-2	CATSGTPGPPNYGYTF
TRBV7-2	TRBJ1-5	CASSLGRDNQPQHF
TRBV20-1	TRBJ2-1	CSARDGASGSIEQFF
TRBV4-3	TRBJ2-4	CASSQDLRDRGAKNIQYF
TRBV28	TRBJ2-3	CASPPAGRTDTQYF
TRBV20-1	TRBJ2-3	CSARDWGRSTDTQYF
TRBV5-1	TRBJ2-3	CASRWTGGADTQYF
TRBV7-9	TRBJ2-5	CASSLVQDQETQYF
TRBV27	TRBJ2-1	CASSSLVGYHEQFF
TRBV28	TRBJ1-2	CASSQGTELWLGYTF
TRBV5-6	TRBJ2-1	CASSLSSGSKFF
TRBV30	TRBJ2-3	CAWSRGEPSTDTQYF
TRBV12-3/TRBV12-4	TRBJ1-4	CASSLASRPTNEKLFF
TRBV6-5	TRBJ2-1	CASSYFSAPSYNEQFF
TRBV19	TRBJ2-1	CASSPGTSGREQFF
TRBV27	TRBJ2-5	CASLPSASTRETQYF
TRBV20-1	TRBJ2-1	CSAPWGLEQFF
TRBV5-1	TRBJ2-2	CASSLERAAGTGELFF
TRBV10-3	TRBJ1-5	CATRSSGMGGTDEYSNQPQHF
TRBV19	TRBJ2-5	CASTPRQGSAETQYF
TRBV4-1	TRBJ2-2	CASRSGGTGELFF
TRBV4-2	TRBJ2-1	CASSQAGRADEQFF
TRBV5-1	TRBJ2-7	CASSPVPGVTYEQYF